This T cell receptor beta chain was observed in a study of cytomegalovirus exposure and HLA in healthy donors. Germline assignment: CDR1 WNHNN and CDR2 SYGVQD (reference sequence). The CDR3 spans 14 residues. The ends lost 2 bases at V and 4 bases at J; junction bases unmatched: 4. The assay was immunoSEQ multiplex PCR, and TCRdb's table has in-frame clones only and misses some. The table records some 130,000 clones, 70% to 85% of them present only once. Findings and caveats of the study: The classifier reportedly diagnosed cytomegalovirus status with high specificity and sensitivity. Some TCR beta chains (roughly 150 of them) were listed as cytomegalovirus-associated.

Points on this clone: Its antigen is not identified.

The J gene is TRBJ2-5, the V gene TRBV10-1; 7 nucleotides agree with TRBD2. Sequenced sample: PBMCs. This receptor was taken from a man aged 30 to 39 in good health and CMV-seropositive. The CDR3 DNA sequence: TGCGCCAGCAGTGAGGCGGGAGATCGAGAGACCCAGTACTTC. It codes for CASSEAGDRETQYF.